This TCR beta chain stems from a study of T cells after yellow fever vaccination. Study observations and caveats: There was a small share of clonotypes that showed up in both the CD4 and CD8 compartments.

This clonotype was seen more than once but under ten times. As yet, its antigen is unknown. Conversion of TCR transcripts into cDNA relied on 5'RACE template switching, which added a universal primer site and UMIs. From the 5' RACE reads, TCRdb called clonotypes with MiXCR, one entry per CDR3 protein. Among 450,000 to 550,000 distinct CDR3 sequences listed, 20% to 25% were seen once. The CDR3 is 13 amino acids. The V gene end was trimmed by 0 bases and the J gene end by 4 bases; junction bases not matched to a gene: 1. Germline values: CDR1 DFQATT, CDR2 SNEGSKA (reference sequence). The source is a man younger than 35 who received the YFV17D yellow fever vaccine. The chain couples TRBV20-1 to TRBJ1-1, with 8 bases lining up with TRBD1. This specimen consisted of PBMCs, obtained 20 to 25 days after the first yellow fever vaccination. The chain's CDR3 is CSARDTGGTEAFF. The DNA for the CDR3 is TGCAGTGCTAGAGATACAGGGGGCACTGAAGCTTTCTTT.